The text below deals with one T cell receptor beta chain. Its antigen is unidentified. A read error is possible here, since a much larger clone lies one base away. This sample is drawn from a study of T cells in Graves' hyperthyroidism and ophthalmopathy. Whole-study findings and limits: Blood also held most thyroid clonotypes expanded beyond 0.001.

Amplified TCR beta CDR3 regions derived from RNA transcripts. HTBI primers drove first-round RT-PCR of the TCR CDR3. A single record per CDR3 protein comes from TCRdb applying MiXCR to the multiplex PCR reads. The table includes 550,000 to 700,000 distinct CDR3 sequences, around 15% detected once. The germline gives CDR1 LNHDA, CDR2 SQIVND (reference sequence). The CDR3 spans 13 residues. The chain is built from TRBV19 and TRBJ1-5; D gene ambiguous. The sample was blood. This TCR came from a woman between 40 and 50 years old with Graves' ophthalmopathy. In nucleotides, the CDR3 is TGTGTCAGTAGGCGGGAACAAAATCAGCCCCAGCATTTT. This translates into CVSRREQNQPQHF.